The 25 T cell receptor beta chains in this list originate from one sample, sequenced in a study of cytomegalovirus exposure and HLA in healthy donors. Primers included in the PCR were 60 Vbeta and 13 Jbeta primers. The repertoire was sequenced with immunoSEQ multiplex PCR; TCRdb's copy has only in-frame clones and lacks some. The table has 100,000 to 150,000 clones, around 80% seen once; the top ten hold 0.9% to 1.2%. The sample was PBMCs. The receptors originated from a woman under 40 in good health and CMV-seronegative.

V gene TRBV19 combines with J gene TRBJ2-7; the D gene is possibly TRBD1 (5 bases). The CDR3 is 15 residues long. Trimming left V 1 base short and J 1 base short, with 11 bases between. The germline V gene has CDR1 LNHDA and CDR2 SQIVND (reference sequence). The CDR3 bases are TGTGCCAGTAGTATAGTACACAGGCCATCCTACGAGCAGTACTTC. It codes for CASSIVHRPSYEQYF.

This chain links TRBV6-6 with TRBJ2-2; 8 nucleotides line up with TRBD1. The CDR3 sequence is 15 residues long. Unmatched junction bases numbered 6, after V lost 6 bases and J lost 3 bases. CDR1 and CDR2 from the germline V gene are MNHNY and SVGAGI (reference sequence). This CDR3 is CASRSDRDYTGELFF. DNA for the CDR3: TGTGCCAGCAGGTCGGACAGGGATTACACCGGGGAGCTGTTTTTT.

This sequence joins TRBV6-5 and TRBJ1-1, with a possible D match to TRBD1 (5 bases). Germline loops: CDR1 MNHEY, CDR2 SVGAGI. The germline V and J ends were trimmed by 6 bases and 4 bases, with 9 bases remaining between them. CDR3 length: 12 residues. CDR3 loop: CASSQGLTEAFF. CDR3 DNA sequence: TGTGCCAGCAGCCAGGGCCTCACTGAAGCTTTCTTT.

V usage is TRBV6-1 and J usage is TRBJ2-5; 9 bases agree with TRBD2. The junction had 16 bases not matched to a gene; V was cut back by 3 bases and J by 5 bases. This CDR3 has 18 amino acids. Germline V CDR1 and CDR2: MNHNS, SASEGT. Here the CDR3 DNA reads TGTGCCAGCAGTGACCTTTGGGGGCGGGGGGGTACAGGTGAGACCCAGTACTTC. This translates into CASSDLWGRGGTGETQYF.

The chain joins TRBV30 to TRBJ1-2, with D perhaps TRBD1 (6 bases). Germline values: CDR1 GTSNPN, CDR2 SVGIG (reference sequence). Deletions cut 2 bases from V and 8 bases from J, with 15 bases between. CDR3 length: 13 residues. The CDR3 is CAWSTGKGGGYTF. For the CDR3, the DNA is TGTGCCTGGAGTACAGGAAAGGGGGGGGGCTACACCTTC.

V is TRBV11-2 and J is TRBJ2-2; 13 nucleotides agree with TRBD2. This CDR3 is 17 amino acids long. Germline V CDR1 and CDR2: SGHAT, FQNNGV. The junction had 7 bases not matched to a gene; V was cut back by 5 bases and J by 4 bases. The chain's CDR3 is CASSRLGLAGVTGELFF. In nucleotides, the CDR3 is TGTGCCAGCAGCCGATTAGGACTAGCGGGAGTCACCGGGGAGCTGTTTTTT.

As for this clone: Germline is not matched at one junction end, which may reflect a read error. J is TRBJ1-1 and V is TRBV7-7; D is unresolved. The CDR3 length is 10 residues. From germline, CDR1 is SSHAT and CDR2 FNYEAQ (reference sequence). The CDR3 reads CASSPQVAFF. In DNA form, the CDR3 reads TGTGCTAGCAGCCCCCAGGTAGCTTTCTTT.

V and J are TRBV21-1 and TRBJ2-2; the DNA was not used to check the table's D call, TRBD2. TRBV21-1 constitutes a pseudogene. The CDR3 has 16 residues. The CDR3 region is CASSKGERVDTGELFF. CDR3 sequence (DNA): TGTGCCAGCAGCAAAGGGGAGAGGGTAGACACCGGGGAGCTGTTTTTT.

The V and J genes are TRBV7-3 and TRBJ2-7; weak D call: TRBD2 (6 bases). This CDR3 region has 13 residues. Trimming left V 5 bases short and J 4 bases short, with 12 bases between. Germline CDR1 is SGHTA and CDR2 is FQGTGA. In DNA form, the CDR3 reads TGTGCCAGCAGCCTCACCCGGGGGTACGAGCAGTACTTC. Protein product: CASSLTRGYEQYF.

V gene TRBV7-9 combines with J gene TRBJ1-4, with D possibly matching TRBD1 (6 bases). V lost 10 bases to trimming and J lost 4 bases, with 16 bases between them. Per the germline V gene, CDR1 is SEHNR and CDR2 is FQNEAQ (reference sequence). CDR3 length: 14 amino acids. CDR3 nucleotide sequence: TGTGCCACCCACGGGGGGCGGAATAATGAAAAACTGTTTTTT. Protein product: CATHGGRNNEKLFF.

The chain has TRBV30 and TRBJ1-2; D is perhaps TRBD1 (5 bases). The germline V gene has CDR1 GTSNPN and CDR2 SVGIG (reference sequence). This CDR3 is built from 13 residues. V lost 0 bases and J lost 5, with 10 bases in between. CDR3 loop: CAWSVRAGYGYTF. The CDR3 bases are TGTGCCTGGAGTGTCCGGGCAGGGTATGGCTACACCTTC.

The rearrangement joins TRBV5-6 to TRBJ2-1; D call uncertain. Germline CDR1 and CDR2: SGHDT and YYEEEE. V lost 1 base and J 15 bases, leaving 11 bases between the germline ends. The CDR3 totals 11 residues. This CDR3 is CASSLHTTRFF. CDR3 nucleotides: TGTGCCAGCAGCTTGCATACTACTCGGTTCTTC.

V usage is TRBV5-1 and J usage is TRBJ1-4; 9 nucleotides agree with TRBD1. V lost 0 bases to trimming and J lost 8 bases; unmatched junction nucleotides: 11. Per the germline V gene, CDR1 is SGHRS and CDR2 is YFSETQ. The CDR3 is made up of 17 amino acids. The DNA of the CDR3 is TGCGCCAGCAGCTTGGCGGCAACAGGGGGCGCTTTGGAAAAACTGTTTTTT. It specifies CASSLAATGGALEKLFF.

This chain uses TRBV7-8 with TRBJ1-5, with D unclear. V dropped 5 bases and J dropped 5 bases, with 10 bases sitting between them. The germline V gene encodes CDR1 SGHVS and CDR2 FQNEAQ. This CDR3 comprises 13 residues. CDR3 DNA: TGTGCCAGCAGCGTGTCCGGGGATCAGCCCCAGCATTTT. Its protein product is CASSVSGDQPQHF.

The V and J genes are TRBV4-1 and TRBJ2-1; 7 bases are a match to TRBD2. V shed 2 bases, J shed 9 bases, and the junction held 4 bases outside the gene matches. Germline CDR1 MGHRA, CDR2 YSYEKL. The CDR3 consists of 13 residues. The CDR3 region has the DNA TGCGCCAGCAGCCAACCCCCGGGAGGTGAGCAGTTCTTC. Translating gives CASSQPPGGEQFF.

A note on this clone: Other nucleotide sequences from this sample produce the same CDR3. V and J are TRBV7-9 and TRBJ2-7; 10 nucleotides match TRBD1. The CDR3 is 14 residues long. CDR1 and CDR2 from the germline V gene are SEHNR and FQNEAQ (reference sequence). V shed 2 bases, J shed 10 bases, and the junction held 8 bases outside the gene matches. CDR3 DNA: TGTGCCAGCAGCTTATCAGGGACAGGGGTCGAACAGTACTTC. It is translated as CASSLSGTGVEQYF.

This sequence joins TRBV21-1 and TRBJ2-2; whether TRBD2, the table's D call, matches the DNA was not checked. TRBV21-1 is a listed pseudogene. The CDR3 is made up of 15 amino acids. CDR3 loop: CASSKGGPDTGELFF. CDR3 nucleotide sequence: TGTGCCAGCAGCAAGGGCGGGCCTGACACCGGGGAGCTGTTTTTT.

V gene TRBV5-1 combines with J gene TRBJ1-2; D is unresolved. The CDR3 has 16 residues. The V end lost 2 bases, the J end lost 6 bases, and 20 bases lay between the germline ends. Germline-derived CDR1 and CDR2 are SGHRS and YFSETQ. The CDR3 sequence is CASSFWRPGGGDGYTF. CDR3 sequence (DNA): TGCGCCAGCAGCTTCTGGCGACCCGGAGGAGGCGATGGCTACACCTTC.

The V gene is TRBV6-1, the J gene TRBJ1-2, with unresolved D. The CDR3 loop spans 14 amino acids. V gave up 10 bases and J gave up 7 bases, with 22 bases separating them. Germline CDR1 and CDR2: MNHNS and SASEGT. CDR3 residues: CATSGDRSFRGYTF. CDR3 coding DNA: TGTGCCACCTCGGGAGACCGATCCTTCCGTGGCTACACCTTC.

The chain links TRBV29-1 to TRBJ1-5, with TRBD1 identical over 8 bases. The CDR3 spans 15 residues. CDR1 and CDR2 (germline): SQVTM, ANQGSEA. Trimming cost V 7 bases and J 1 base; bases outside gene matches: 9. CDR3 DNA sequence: TGCAGCGCAAGCCTACAGGGGGGGAGCAATCAGCCCCAGCATTTT. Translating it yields CSASLQGGSNQPQHF.

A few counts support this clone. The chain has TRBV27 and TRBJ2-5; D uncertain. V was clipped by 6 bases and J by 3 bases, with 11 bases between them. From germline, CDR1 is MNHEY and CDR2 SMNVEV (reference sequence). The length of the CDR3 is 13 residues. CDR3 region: CASSYRSEETQYF. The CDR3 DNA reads TGTGCCAGCAGCTATCGGTCGGAAGAGACCCAGTACTTC.

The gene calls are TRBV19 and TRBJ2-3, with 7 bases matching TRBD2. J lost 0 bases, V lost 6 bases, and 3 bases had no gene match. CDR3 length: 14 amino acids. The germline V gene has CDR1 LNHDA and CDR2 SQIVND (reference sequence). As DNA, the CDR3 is TGTGCCAGTAGGACACTAGCGAGCACAGATACGCAGTATTTT. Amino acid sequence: CASRTLASTDTQYF.

The CDR3 bases are TGTGCCAGCAGCAGCAGGGGTAGGAACACCGGGGAGCTGTTTTTT. Protein product: CASSSRGRNTGELFF. The rearrangement links TRBV7-8 to TRBJ2-2; D is perhaps TRBD1 (6 bases). Germline CDR1 is SGHVS and CDR2 is FQNEAQ. Trimming removed 5 bases at V and 1 base at J, with 11 bases between. The CDR3 has 15 amino acids.

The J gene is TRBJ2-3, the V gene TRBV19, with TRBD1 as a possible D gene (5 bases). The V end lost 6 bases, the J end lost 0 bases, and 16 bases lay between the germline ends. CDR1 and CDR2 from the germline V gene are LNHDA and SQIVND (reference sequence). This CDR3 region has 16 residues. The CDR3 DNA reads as TGTGCCAGTAGCCCGCAGGGTGCGAGGAGCACAGATACGCAGTATTTT. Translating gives CASSPQGARSTDTQYF. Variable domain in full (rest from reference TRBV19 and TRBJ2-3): DGGITQSPKYLFRKEGQNVTLSCEQNLNHDAMYWYRQDPGQGLRLIYYSQIVNDFQKGDIAEGYSVSREKKESFPLTVTSAQKNPTAFYLCASSPQGARSTDTQYFGPGTRLTVL.

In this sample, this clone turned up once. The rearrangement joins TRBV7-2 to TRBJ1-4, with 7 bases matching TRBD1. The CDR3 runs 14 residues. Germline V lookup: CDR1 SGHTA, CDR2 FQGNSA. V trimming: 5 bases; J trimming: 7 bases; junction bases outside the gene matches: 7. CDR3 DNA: TGTGCCAGCAGCGGCCGACAGGGTGCTGAAAAACTGTTTTTT. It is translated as CASSGRQGAEKLFF.